These T cell receptor beta chains were read from a single sample in a study of graft-versus-host responses after intestinal transplantation. Only in-frame clones appear in the TCRdb table, and some are missing; sequencing was by immunoSEQ multiplex PCR. The profile shows under 95,000 clones, around 89% of them singletons. Their specific antigens are unknown. Sequences were derived from unstimulated CD4+ T cells sorted from spleen or lymph node cells, sampled before transplant. The receptor source for this set is a human donor who was the organ donor for an intestinal transplant. Both conserved end residues are part of each CDR3. Fields, in order: J gene, D gene, clone size, CDR3 length, V gene, CDR3 protein, CDR3 DNA. The D gene is left open where the match is weak. A clone size is listed for some rows: how often the clone was seen (once, few, many), or a class if it is expanded.

TRBJ2-1 | . | . | 15 | TRBV7-2 | CASSLRRGWYNEQFF | TGTGCCAGCAGCTTACGTCGGGGTTGGTACAATGAGCAGTTCTTC
TRBJ2-5 | . | . | 17 | TRBV21-1 | CASSLMGPGTVWETQYF | TGTGCCAGCAGCCTAATGGGCCCCGGGACAGTGTGGGAGACCCAGTACTTC
TRBJ2-2 | . | . | 16 | TRBV7-3 | CASSSWVSGLTGELFF | TGTGCCAGCAGCTCCTGGGTTAGCGGCCTCACCGGGGAGCTGTTTTTT
TRBJ2-2 | TRBD2 | . | 17 | TRBV5-6 | CASTELGLAGGTGELFF | TGTGCCAGCACCGAACTCGGACTAGCGGGAGGGACCGGGGAGCTGTTTTTT
TRBJ2-1 | TRBD2 | . | 14 | TRBV27 | CASSFAREFDEQFF | TGTGCCAGCAGTTTCGCGCGGGAGTTCGATGAGCAGTTCTTC
TRBJ1-1 | . | . | 14 | TRBV5-4 | CASSLGGGDTEAFF | TGTGCCAGCAGCTTGGGCGGGGGAGACACTGAAGCTTTCTTT
TRBJ2-1 | TRBD2 | . | 16 | TRBV7-7 | CASSLGRGGSYNEQFF | TGTGCTAGCAGCTTAGGGCGGGGGGGCTCCTACAATGAGCAGTTCTTC
TRBJ2-1 | TRBD1 | few | 14 | TRBV6-1 | CASIRDRGYNEQFF | TGTGCCAGCATCAGGGACAGGGGTTACAATGAGCAGTTCTTC
TRBJ2-4 | . | . | 13 | TRBV19 | CASSETRSDIQYF | TGTGCCAGTAGTGAGACTAGATCGGACATTCAGTACTTC
TRBJ2-3 | . | . | 18 | TRBV4-1 | CASSQPGQIPTSTDTQYF | TGCGCCAGCAGCCAACCGGGACAAATCCCAACTAGCACAGATACGCAGTATTTT
TRBJ2-2 | . | . | 14 | TRBV29-1 | CSVGDSGNAGELFF | TGCAGCGTTGGTGATAGCGGCAACGCCGGGGAGCTGTTTTTT
TRBJ2-5 | TRBD2 | once | 15 | TRBV25-1 | CASSEARGGPETQYF | TGTGCCAGCAGTGAGGCGCGGGGGGGCCCGGAGACCCAGTACTTC
TRBJ2-7 | TRBD1 | once | 19 | TRBV7-9 | CASSLRLAGGLESQYEQYF | TGTGCCAGCAGCTTAAGGTTGGCAGGGGGCCTTGAGTCACAGTACGAGCAGTACTTC
TRBJ2-1 | . | . | 16 | TRBV11-3 | CASTLSRSGIYNEQFF | TGTGCCAGCACCTTATCCCGTAGCGGAATATACAATGAGCAGTTCTTC
TRBJ1-5 | . | . | 15 | TRBV7-3 | CASSHELYSNQPQHF | TGTGCCAGCAGTCATGAGTTGTATAGCAATCAGCCCCAGCATTTT
TRBJ2-3 | TRBD2 | . | 15 | TRBV5-1 | CASSIIWGGSGTQYF | TGCGCCAGCAGCATCATCTGGGGGGGTAGTGGTACGCAGTATTTT
TRBJ2-7 | TRBD2 | . | 15 | TRBV13 | CASSPASGRAVEQYF | TGTGCCAGCAGCCCGGCTAGCGGGAGGGCGGTAGAGCAGTACTTC
TRBJ2-3 | . | . | 14 | TRBV28 | CASSPGDGTDTQYF | TGTGCCAGCAGTCCAGGGGACGGCACAGATACGCAGTATTTT
TRBJ1-1 | . | . | 13 | TRBV10-3 | CAISRGRNTEAFF | TGTGCCATCAGTAGGGGTAGGAACACTGAAGCTTTCTTT
TRBJ1-5 | . | . | 14 | TRBV7-9 | CASSADYSNQPQHF | TGTGCCAGCAGCGCAGATTATAGCAATCAGCCCCAGCATTTT
TRBJ2-5 | TRBD2 | . | 18 | TRBV5-1 | CASSSGLAGGPSQETQYF | TGCGCCAGCAGCTCGGGACTAGCGGGGGGGCCATCACAAGAGACCCAGTACTTC
TRBJ1-2 | . | . | 14 | TRBV5-1 | CASSFFRSPMGYTF | TGCGCCAGCAGCTTTTTCAGGTCCCCTATGGGCTACACCTTC
TRBJ2-2 | . | . | 15 | TRBV10-3 | CAISESQVNTGELFF | TGTGCCATCAGTGAGTCCCAGGTGAACACCGGGGAGCTGTTTTTT
TRBJ2-3 | . | . | 14 | TRBV29-1 | CSVVQAPRGDTQYF | TGCAGCGTTGTACAAGCGCCCCGAGGGGATACGCAGTATTTT